At least ten counts were recorded for the clone carrying this TCR beta chain. Antigen unknown. This entry comes from a study of T cell repertoires in cytomegalovirus infection. Whole-study context: CMV infection together with matching HLA type was indicated by public TCR beta signatures.

TCRdb itself ran the reads through MiXCR, one entry per CDR3 protein. The table includes around 740,000 distinct CDR3 sequences, about 40% detected once. The germline V gene encodes CDR1 MNHNS and CDR2 SASEGT. The length of the CDR3 is 16 residues. Between the trimmed V and J ends, which lost 6 bases and 0 bases, there was a span of 15 bases. Findings of the study overall: HLA-C-restricted TCR beta clonotypes specific for CMV led the ex vivo response. Carriers of CMV plus the relevant HLA were identified by cumulative public TCR beta family frequency.

This sequence originates from a human donor in good health (CMV status not recorded). Some clones in this sample may be carry-over from other donors' samples. The chain couples TRBV6-1 to TRBJ1-3; the D gene is possibly TRBD1 (5 bases). Sequencing used PBMCs. This CDR3 is CASSHGTRDSGNTIYF. In DNA form, the CDR3 reads TGTGCCAGCAGCCACGGGACCCGAGACTCTGGAAACACCATATATTTT.